This T cell receptor (beta chain) was captured by sequencing in a study of blood T cell repertoires in COVID-19. Study as a whole: Some COVID-19 samples were acute and others convalescent; all came from the United States, Italy and Spain.

Here immunoSEQ multiplex PCR was the method, and the copy in TCRdb shows in-frame clones only, minus some. The data contain 200,000 to 250,000 clones, over 75% of them seen just once; the ten biggest clones take up approximately 9.6%. The sample holds a few counts of this clone. Participants were aged about 18 to 100 years from approximately 25 US areas. Categorization into cohorts depended on clinical history that participants reported. V was trimmed by 0 bases and J by 6 bases, leaving 6 bases between them. CDR1 is MNHEY, CDR2 SMNVEV, per germline (reference sequence). The CDR3 covers 12 residues. The sequence came from a woman aged 45-65 years with acute COVID-19. Sequencing was performed on PBMCs or T cells enriched from blood (not recorded which). The rearrangement links TRBV27 to TRBJ2-7, with TRBD1 as a possible D gene (5 bases). The CDR3 nucleotides read TGTGCCAGCAGTTTATCCCAGGGCGAGCAGTACTTC. The encoded protein is CASSLSQGEQYF.